This is a list of T cell receptor beta chains from one sample in a study of CD8 T cells in Susac syndrome. TCRdb reprocessed the immunoSEQ multiplex PCR reads with MiXCR, giving one entry per CDR3 protein. The repertoire includes 100,000 to 150,000 distinct CDR3 sequences, around 94% of them detected once, and around 0.13% sits in the top ten. The sample taken for sequencing was CD4+ T cells from PBMCs. The receptors originated from a human donor with multiple sclerosis. The CDR3 runs from the conserved cysteine through the conserved F or W. The D gene is left open where the match is weak. Some rows have no size entry. The others give once, few or many, or a class for an expanded clone.

clone size,V gene,J gene,D gene,CDR3 DNA,CDR3 protein
NA,TRBV9,TRBJ1-2,TRBD1,TGTGCCAGCAGCGTAGGGACAGGCCAGAACTATGGCTACACCTTC,CASSVGTGQNYGYTF
NA,TRBV5-4,TRBJ2-1,TRBD2,TGTGCCAGCAGCTTATCTAGCGGGAGTTACAATGAGCAGTTCTTC,CASSLSSGSYNEQFF
NA,TRBV30,TRBJ2-1,NA,TGTGCCTGGAGTGTCGGGTCTAGCCCGGGCGATGAGCAGTTCTTC,CAWSVGSSPGDEQFF
NA,TRBV3-1,TRBJ2-6,TRBD1,TGTGCCAGCAGCGGCGGGACAGGGGGCGCGGTTGGGGCCAACGTCCTGACTTTC,CASSGGTGGAVGANVLTF
NA,TRBV7-3,TRBJ2-7,NA,TGTGCCAGCAGCCCCCGTGGAGGGGGGAACAGCCAGCAGTACTTC,CASSPRGGGNSQQYF
NA,TRBV18,TRBJ1-2,NA,TGTGCCAGCTCACCACAGGGGTCTGGCTACACCTTC,CASSPQGSGYTF
NA,TRBV29-1,TRBJ2-7,NA,TGCAGCGTCGTTTGGGCGGTCAAGGGCGAGCAGTACTTC,CSVVWAVKGEQYF
once,TRBV7-2,TRBJ2-3,TRBD1,TGTGCCAGCAGCTTAGCAGACAGGGTGAAGACAGATACGCAGTATTTT,CASSLADRVKTDTQYF
NA,TRBV12-3/TRBV12-4,TRBJ1-1,NA,TGTGCCAGCAGTTCATCTACAGGGCGCACTGAAGCTTTCTTT,CASSSSTGRTEAFF
NA,TRBV6-5,TRBJ1-2,NA,TGTGCCAGCACCCGGGACTTCTGGGGCTACGGCTACACCTTC,CASTRDFWGYGYTF
NA,TRBV19,TRBJ2-6,NA,TGTGCCAGTAGCGTACAGGCCGCTGGGGCCAACGTCCTGACTTTC,CASSVQAAGANVLTF
NA,TRBV30,TRBJ1-5,NA,TGTGCCTGGAGCGGTAGCAATCAGCCCCAGCATTTT,CAWSGSNQPQHF
NA,TRBV11-2,TRBJ1-2,NA,TGTGCCAGCAGCTTAGACGGAAAGGGCTATGGCTACACCTTC,CASSLDGKGYGYTF
NA,TRBV30,TRBJ2-5,NA,TGTGCCTGGGCCTCACTCGACAGGGAGGGGACCCAGTACTTC,CAWASLDREGTQYF
NA,TRBV7-6,TRBJ2-1,NA,TGTGCCAGCAGCTTAACTCCGGGGAGCTCCTACAATGAGCAGTTCTTC,CASSLTPGSSYNEQFF
NA,TRBV12-3/TRBV12-4,TRBJ2-7,NA,TGTGCCAGCAGTTTTAGGGGCCTCTACGAGCAGTACTTC,CASSFRGLYEQYF